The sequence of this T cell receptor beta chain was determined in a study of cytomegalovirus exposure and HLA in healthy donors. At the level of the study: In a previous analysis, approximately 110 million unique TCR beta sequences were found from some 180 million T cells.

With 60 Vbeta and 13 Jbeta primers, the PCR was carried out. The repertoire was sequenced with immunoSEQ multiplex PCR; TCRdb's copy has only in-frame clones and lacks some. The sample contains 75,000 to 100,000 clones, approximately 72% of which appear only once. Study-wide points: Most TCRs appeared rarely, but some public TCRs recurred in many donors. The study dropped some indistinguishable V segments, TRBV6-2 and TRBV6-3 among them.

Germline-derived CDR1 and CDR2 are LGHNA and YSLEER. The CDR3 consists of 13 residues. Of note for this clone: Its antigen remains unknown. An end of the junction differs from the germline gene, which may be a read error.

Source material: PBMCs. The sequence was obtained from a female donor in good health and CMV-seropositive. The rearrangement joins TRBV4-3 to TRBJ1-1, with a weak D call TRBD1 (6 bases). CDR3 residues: CASSQLLQGPTSF. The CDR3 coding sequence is TGCGCCAGCAGCCAACTACTTCAGGGGCCGACTTCGTTT.